The rows below give T cell receptor beta chains drawn from one sample of a study of T cell repertoires and Cas9 in healthy adults. Some clones are missing from TCRdb's copy, which holds only in-frame ones; the method was immunoSEQ multiplex PCR. The repertoire holds 20,000 to 25,000 clones, about 90% seen once, with over 0.7% in the top ten. Specimen: CD4+ effector T cells (CD127+, CD25-, CD137-, CD154-) from PBMCs; culture status not recorded. The receptors here all came from a human donor in good health. The CDR3 runs from the conserved cysteine through the conserved F or W. The D gene is left open where the match is weak. Rows may omit the clone size; those that give it use once, few, many or a size class.

V gene	J gene	clone size	D gene	CDR3 DNA	CDR3 protein
TRBV7-2	TRBJ1-1	few	-	TGTGCCAGCATGGTTTCTCCGGGGCTCACTGAAGCTTTCTTT	CASMVSPGLTEAFF
TRBV2	TRBJ1-1	-	-	TGTGCCAGCAGTGAAGCGCTTGGGGGTCGTGTTTCTGCTTTCTTT	CASSEALGGRVSAFF
TRBV7-2	TRBJ1-4	-	-	TGTGCCAGCAGCTTAAACAGATTTGCAACTAATGAAAAACTGTTTTTT	CASSLNRFATNEKLFF
TRBV5-1	TRBJ2-5	-	-	TGCGCCAGCAGCTTGGCCCCCCAAGAGACCCAGTACTTC	CASSLAPQETQYF
TRBV2	TRBJ1-1	-	-	TGTGCCAGCTGTCAGGGGAACACTGAAGCTTTCTTT	CASCQGNTEAFF
TRBV4-3	TRBJ2-3	once	TRBD2	TGCGCCAGCAGCCAAAGGGGGGTCAAGGGACTAGGGACCACAGATACGCAGTATTTT	CASSQRGVKGLGTTDTQYF
TRBV5-4	TRBJ2-2	-	-	TGTGCCAGCAGCGGGACGGGACTCGCGAACACCGGGGAGCTGTTTTTT	CASSGTGLANTGELFF
TRBV18	TRBJ1-1	few	-	TGTGCCAGCTCACCCGACTCGGACAGCCCTGAAGCTTTCTTT	CASSPDSDSPEAFF
TRBV28	TRBJ1-1	once	TRBD1	TGTGCCAGTTTTTCCGGACAGGGGTTGGGCACTGAAGCTTTCTTT	CASFSGQGLGTEAFF
TRBV30	TRBJ2-7	-	TRBD2	TGTGCCTCCGGGGGGGGAGACGAGCAGTACTTC	CASGGGDEQYF